This T cell receptor beta chain derives from a study of cytomegalovirus exposure and HLA in healthy donors. In regard to this clone: Its target is not known.

Study-wide findings and caveats: Several V segments, TRBV6-2 and TRBV6-3 among them, could not be told apart and were dropped.

60 Vbeta and 13 Jbeta primers were used in PCR. In the original workflow: An analysis performed later counted about 80 million unique TCR beta chains (approximately 11 million of them shared). This table comes from immunoSEQ multiplex PCR, and its TCRdb copy is limited to in-frame clones, with some not included. V and J calls and clone size are as listed in that table; D and trimming were resolved from the DNA. Of about 150,000 clones in the sample, roughly 80% were seen once. Germline CDR1 is SQVTM and CDR2 is ANQGSEA. V dropped 4 bases and J dropped 4; count of bases not matched to a gene: 6. The CDR3 runs to 14 residues.

The specimen was PBMCs. This TCR was recovered from a man between 18 and 29 years old in good health and CMV-seronegative. V usage is TRBV29-1 and J usage is TRBJ1-1; 10 nucleotides agree with TRBD1. CDR3 bases: TGCAGCGTTGTCGAGGGGGACAGGGGCACTGAAGCTTTCTTT. Amino acids: CSVVEGDRGTEAFF.